This entry lists 20 T cell receptor beta chains sequenced from one sample in a study of a mutant IDH1 vaccine in newly diagnosed glioma. Time point here: baseline, week 1 (first vaccination visit). The treatment denotes: pre-vaccination baseline after standard-of-care therapy. Some clones are missing from TCRdb's copy, which holds only in-frame ones; the method was immunoSEQ multiplex PCR. The table includes roughly 99,000 clones, 70% to 90% detected once. The sequencing used PBMCs, collected from a glioma patient treated with radiotherapy, temozolomide or both. Receptors were obtained from a woman aged 45-59 years with glioma.

This rearrangement joins TRBV5-5 to TRBJ2-2; 8 bases line up with TRBD1. The CDR3 loop spans 15 amino acids. Germline V lookup: CDR1 SGHKS, CDR2 YYEKEE (reference sequence). After removal of 4 bases from V and 7 bases from J, the junction contained 9 bases not matched to a gene. The CDR3 region has the DNA TGTGCCAGCAGCCTAACAGGGGGGAACGGCGGGGAGCTGTTTTTT. Its protein product is CASSLTGGNGGELFF. The full variable domain, in which reference TRBV5-5 and TRBJ2-2 provide the parts outside the CDR3, is DAGVTQSPTHLIKTRGQQVTLRCSPISGHKSVSWYQQVLGQGPQFIFQYYEKEERGRGNFPDRFSARQFPNYSSELNVNALLLGDSALYLCASSLTGGNGGELFFGEGSRLTVL.

V and J are TRBV6-4 and TRBJ1-5; D is ambiguous. The ends were cut back, 3 bases at V and 6 bases at J, with 9 bases in the middle. Germline CDR1 reads MRHNA; CDR2 reads SNTAGT. The CDR3 length is 13 residues. The CDR3 region is CASSESVGQPQHF. As DNA, the CDR3 is TGTGCCAGCAGTGAATCGGTGGGTCAGCCCCAGCATTTT.

The chain employs TRBV6-5 and TRBJ2-2; 8 bases fit TRBD1. The V gene's germline CDR1 is MNHEY and CDR2 SVGAGI. Trimming at V came to 6 bases and at J to 4 bases, leaving 7 bases not matched to a gene. The CDR3 covers 15 residues. The CDR3 nucleotides are TGTGCCAGCAGATTAGGGACAGGAGTCACCGGGGAGCTGTTTTTT. Encoded protein: CASRLGTGVTGELFF.

The chain employs TRBV5-1 and TRBJ1-3; no reliable D call. The CDR3 contains 15 residues. Germline V CDR1 and CDR2: SGHRS, YFSETQ. V was pared by 0 bases and J by 2 bases, with 9 bases between. The CDR3 protein is CASSLGHGPGNTIYF. Here the CDR3 DNA reads TGCGCCAGCAGCTTGGGACACGGCCCTGGAAACACCATATATTTT.

The rearrangement links TRBV5-5 to TRBJ2-7; 7 bases agree with TRBD2. The germline V gene has CDR1 SGHKS and CDR2 YYEKEE (reference sequence). This CDR3 comprises 16 residues. The J segment lost 1 base and the V segment lost 0 bases, leaving 7 bases of the junction unmatched. The CDR3 loop is CASSLAARERSYEQYF. In DNA, the CDR3 is TGTGCCAGCAGCTTGGCCGCGCGGGAGAGGTCCTACGAGCAGTACTTC.

The J gene is TRBJ2-1, the V gene TRBV27; TRBD2 might be the D (6 bases). CDR3 length equals 11 residues. V shed 5 bases and J shed 9 bases, with 8 bases lying between them. In germline, CDR1 is MNHEY, CDR2 SMNVEV (reference sequence). The CDR3 sequence: CASSGGVEQFF. CDR3 nucleotides: TGTGCCAGCAGTGGAGGGGTTGAGCAGTTCTTC.

This clone has just a few counts. V and J are TRBV6-4 and TRBJ1-1, with D unresolved. V was clipped by 2 bases and J by 2 bases, with 6 bases between them. Germline CDR1 and CDR2: MRHNA and SNTAGT. The CDR3 is made up of 13 amino acids. This CDR3 reads CASSDEENTEAFF. The CDR3 nucleotides read TGTGCCAGCAGTGACGAAGAAAACACTGAAGCTTTCTTT.

V is TRBV5-1 and J is TRBJ2-4, with D perhaps being TRBD1 or TRBD2 (6 bases each). The CDR3 is 17 residues long. Per the germline V gene, CDR1 is SGHRS and CDR2 is YFSETQ. Trimming stripped 0 bases from V and 2 bases from J, with 15 bases between. DNA for the CDR3: TGCGCCAGCAGCTTGGATGTGGGGGGCTTTTCCAAAAACATTCAGTACTTC. Protein product: CASSLDVGGFSKNIQYF.

This chain joins TRBV5-5 and TRBJ2-2; D remains ambiguous. With 2 bases removed from V and 6 bases from J, the gap between germline ends came to 5 bases. Germline CDR1 is SGHKS and CDR2 is YYEKEE (reference sequence). This CDR3 region has 12 residues. CDR3 nucleotides: TGTGCCAGCAGCTTATCTCCCGGGGAGCTGTTTTTT. Encoded protein: CASSLSPGELFF.

This clone was seen a single time. The CDR3 DNA sequence: TGTGCCAGCAGTTTATTGTCCGCGGCGGGAGAGCAGTACTTC. This codes for CASSLLSAAGEQYF. The V gene is TRBV28, the J gene TRBJ2-7; the D gene is possibly TRBD2 (6 bases). The germline V gene encodes CDR1 MDHEN and CDR2 SYDVKM. CDR3 length equals 14 residues. V dropped 1 base and J dropped 7 bases, with 14 bases sitting between them.

The rearrangement joins TRBV11-3 to TRBJ2-7; D gene unclear. V was shortened by 3 bases and J by 0 bases, with 9 bases between the two germline ends. The CDR3 sequence is 14 residues long. Germline values: CDR1 SGHNT, CDR2 YENEEA. The CDR3: CASSFQSGSYEQYF. For the CDR3, the DNA is TGTGCCAGCAGCTTCCAGTCCGGCTCCTACGAGCAGTACTTC.

The J gene is TRBJ1-2, the V gene TRBV27; 9 bases line up with TRBD1. Looked up from germline, CDR1 is MNHEY and CDR2 is SMNVEV (reference sequence). The CDR3 has 13 residues. The V gene end was trimmed by 8 bases and the J gene end by 0 bases; junction bases not matched to a gene: 1. The CDR3 nucleotides are TGTGCCAGCCGGACAGGGGCTAACTATGGCTACACCTTC. Translated, it gives CASRTGANYGYTF.

The chain joins TRBV30 to TRBJ2-2, with D uncertain. With 3 bases removed from V and 4 bases from J, the gap between germline ends came to 9 bases. CDR3 length: 13 amino acids. Germline V gene lookup returns CDR1 GTSNPN and CDR2 SVGIG (reference sequence). The CDR3 region has the DNA TGTGCCTGGAGCCCTATATTCACCGGGGAGCTGTTTTTT. This encodes CAWSPIFTGELFF.

The chain employs TRBV6-6 and TRBJ1-2, with D possibly TRBD1 on 5 matching bases. The CDR3 has 11 residues. Germline CDR1 and CDR2: MNHNY and SVGAGI (reference sequence). V lost 8 bases, J lost 2 bases, and 6 bases lay in between. CDR3 residues: CASRGNYGYTF. The CDR3 DNA reads as TGTGCCAGCCGGGGGAACTATGGCTACACCTTC.

V usage is TRBV4-1 and J usage is TRBJ2-5, with a weak D call TRBD2 (6 bases). CDR3 length: 14 amino acids. CDR1 and CDR2 (germline): MGHRA, YSYEKL. V was clipped by 0 bases and J by 5 bases, with 10 bases between them. The CDR3 DNA follows: TGCGCCAGCAGCCAAGATCCCCGGGGGGAGACCCAGTACTTC. This translates into CASSQDPRGETQYF.

The CDR3 sequence is CASSIGGRGSGANVLTF. CDR3 coding DNA: TGTGCCAGTAGTATAGGGGGACGGGGCTCTGGGGCCAACGTCCTGACTTTC. The rearrangement links TRBV19 to TRBJ2-6; D is possibly TRBD1 or TRBD2 (5 bases each). Germline CDR1 reads LNHDA; CDR2 reads SQIVND (reference sequence). The CDR3 covers 17 residues. V lost 1 base and J 0 bases, leaving 10 bases between the germline ends. Variable domain in full (rest from reference TRBV19 and TRBJ2-6): DGGITQSPKYLFRKEGQNVTLSCEQNLNHDAMYWYRQDPGQGLRLIYYSQIVNDFQKGDIAEGYSVSREKKESFPLTVTSAQKNPTAFYLCASSIGGRGSGANVLTFGAGSRLTVL.

This chain joins TRBV5-6 and TRBJ2-5; TRBD2 aligns across 13 bases. Germline loops: CDR1 SGHDT, CDR2 YYEEEE. V lost 5 bases to trimming and J lost 1 base; unmatched junction nucleotides: 8. There are 17 residues in the CDR3. CDR3 protein: CASSRLAGGGSQETQYF. DNA for the CDR3: TGTGCCAGCAGTCGACTAGCGGGAGGAGGGTCCCAAGAGACCCAGTACTTC.

The rearrangement joins TRBV19 to TRBJ2-3; unclear D gene. The CDR3 runs to 11 residues. Germline assignment: CDR1 LNHDA and CDR2 SQIVND (reference sequence). Trimming cost V 3 bases and J 6 bases, with 4 bases left between them. The CDR3 spells CASSIGDTQYF. DNA for the CDR3: TGTGCCAGTAGTATCGGGGATACGCAGTATTTT.

This sequence joins TRBV9 and TRBJ1-1; no reliable D call. This CDR3 comprises 14 residues. Between the trimmed V and J ends, which lost 0 bases and 1 base, there was a span of 7 bases. The germline V gene encodes CDR1 SGDLS and CDR2 YYNGEE. DNA for the CDR3: TGTGCCAGCAGCGTAGCTCCCCAGAACACTGAAGCTTTCTTT. Translated, it gives CASSVAPQNTEAFF. Looking up the rest from reference TRBV9 and TRBJ1-1 gives the full variable domain: DSGVTQTPKHLITATGQRVTLRCSPRSGDLSVYWYQQSLDQGLQFLIQYYNGEERAKGNILERFSAQQFPDLHSELNLSSLELGDSALYFCASSVAPQNTEAFFGQGTRLTVV.

The genes are TRBV27 and TRBJ1-2; 7 bases agree with TRBD1. V shed 5 bases, J shed 2 bases, and the junction held 5 bases outside the gene matches. The CDR3 is made up of 14 amino acids. In germline, CDR1 is MNHEY, CDR2 SMNVEV (reference sequence). CDR3 amino acids: CASSKGGRNYGYTF. The CDR3 DNA is TGTGCCAGCAGTAAAGGGGGCAGAAACTATGGCTACACCTTC.